Presented here are 25 T cell receptor beta chains from one specimen sequenced in a study of quantifying T cell responses using KT2 cells. In the study overall: cDNA was made from DNase-treated RNA using alpha and beta constant primers.

An oligo carrying a UMI was ligated to the cDNA 3' end. An equimolar mix of RC1.1 and RC1.2 primed the beta chain across TRBC1 and TRBC2. TCRdb analysed the UMI-ligation and nested PCR reads with MiXCR anew, one entry per CDR3 protein. This table holds roughly 50,000 distinct CDR3 sequences, 10% to 15% found once. Sequences were obtained from PBMCs spiked with cells of the T cell clone KT2. The receptor source for this set is a human donor.

This clonotype was seen a handful of times. The chain has TRBV7-2 and TRBJ2-7; TRBD1 matches at 10 bases. CDR3 length: 16 residues. Unmatched junction bases numbered 8, after V lost 0 bases and J lost 6 bases. Per germline, CDR1 SGHTA and CDR2 FQGNSA. CDR3 region: CASSLASRQGAGEQYF. DNA of the CDR3: TGTGCCAGCAGCTTAGCTTCCAGACAGGGGGCTGGCGAGCAGTACTTC.

This clonotype showed up many times. The junction does not match germline at one end; this may be a read error. The CDR3 region has the DNA TGTGCCAGCAGCTTAGAAGAGACCCAGTACTTC. This translates into CASSLEETQYF. V is TRBV5-1 and J is TRBJ2-5; D not certain. Per germline, CDR1 SGHRS and CDR2 YFSETQ. This CDR3 region has 11 residues. Combining the CDR3 with reference TRBV5-1 and TRBJ2-5 gives the whole variable domain KAGVTQTPRYLIKTRGQQVTLSCSPISGHRSVSWYQQTPGQGLQFLFEYFSETQRNKGNFPGRFSGRQFSNSRSEMNVSTLELGDSALYLCASSLEETQYFGPGTRLLVL.

The table lists this clonotype with many counts. The gene calls are TRBV2 and TRBJ2-7; 10 nucleotides agree with TRBD1. CDR1 and CDR2 (germline): SNHLY, FYNNEI. This CDR3 spans 15 amino acids. The ends lost 6 bases at V and 6 bases at J; junction bases unmatched: 11. CDR3 protein: CASRATLGQGPEQYF. CDR3 nucleotide sequence: TGTGCCAGCAGAGCTACTCTGGGACAGGGGCCCGAGCAGTACTTC.

This clonotype has ten or more counts. V gene TRBV5-5 combines with J gene TRBJ1-1; D gene unclear. Germline CDR1 SGHKS, CDR2 YYEKEE (reference sequence). This CDR3 is 14 amino acids long. Trimming took off 2 bases at V and 0 bases at J, with 8 bases between the two ends. The CDR3 protein is CASSFWDMNTEAFF. The CDR3 bases are TGTGCCAGCAGCTTTTGGGATATGAACACTGAAGCTTTCTTT. The full variable domain, its missing parts supplied by reference TRBV5-5 and TRBJ1-1, is DAGVTQSPTHLIKTRGQQVTLRCSPISGHKSVSWYQQVLGQGPQFIFQYYEKEERGRGNFPDRFSARQFPNYSSELNVNALLLGDSALYLCASSFWDMNTEAFFGQGTRLTVV.

The chain links TRBV12-3 or TRBV12-4 to TRBJ1-5; D uncertain. Trimming removed 2 bases from V and 4 bases from J, with 12 bases in between. The CDR3 extends over 15 amino acids. The CDR3 loop is CASSLKGIGNQPQHF. The CDR3 nucleotides are TGTGCCAGCAGTTTAAAAGGGATAGGGAATCAGCCCCAGCATTTT.

This clonotype was recorded a few times. The rearrangement joins TRBV7-8 to TRBJ2-5; D gene ambiguous. Germline V gives CDR1 SGHVS, CDR2 FQNEAQ. The CDR3 is 15 residues long. The germline V and J ends were trimmed by 5 bases and 4 bases, with 17 bases remaining between them. CDR3 amino acids: CASSDESMSRETQYF. CDR3 nucleotides: TGTGCCAGCAGCGACGAGTCTATGTCTCGAGAGACCCAGTACTTC.

A word on this clonotype: Just one base apart from a much larger clone, this may be a read error. The J gene is TRBJ1-6, the V gene TRBV2, with D perhaps TRBD1 (5 bases). Trimming shortened V by 6 bases and J by 11 bases, and 20 bases separated the two germline ends. The CDR3 totals 15 residues. Germline V gene sequence: CDR1 SNHLY, CDR2 FYNNEI. CDR3 sequence: CASRVGGTSGPPLHF. CDR3 DNA sequence: TGTGCCAGCAGGGTGGGGGGGACGTCAGGTCCACCCCTCCACTTT.

In nucleotides, the CDR3 is TGTGCCAGCAGCCCGACAGGGGGCCGGGGTAATTCACCCCTCCACTTT. It yields the protein CASSPTGGRGNSPLHF. The V call is TRBV7-8, the J call TRBJ1-6, with 10 bases matching TRBD1. Germline V gene lookup returns CDR1 SGHVS and CDR2 FQNEAQ. V dropped 5 bases and J dropped 6; count of bases not matched to a gene: 7. The CDR3 runs to 16 residues.

Sample share makes this clonotype medium-sized. The genes are TRBV6-2 or TRBV6-3 and TRBJ2-3; the D is unclear. The CDR3 covers 13 residues. The germline V gene has CDR1 MNHEY and CDR2 SVGEGT. V was clipped by 5 bases and J by 3 bases, with 9 bases between them. The CDR3 sequence: CASSKVETDTQYF. Written as DNA, the CDR3 is TGTGCCAGCAGTAAGGTAGAGACAGATACGCAGTATTTT.

The chain is built from TRBV4-3 and TRBJ2-7, with a tentative D call TRBD1 (5 bases). The germline CDR1 and CDR2 sequences are LGHNA and YSLEER. V was shortened by 4 bases and J by 5 bases, with 18 bases between the two germline ends. This CDR3 region has 15 residues. The CDR3 coding sequence is TGCGCCAGCAGCCTCTGGTCGGGCCAGGGCGACGAGCAGTACTTC. Translating it yields CASSLWSGQGDEQYF.

The CDR3 here is CASSQDASGSGYNEQFF. DNA of the CDR3: TGTGCCAGCAGCCAAGATGCCAGCGGGAGTGGGTACAATGAGCAGTTCTTC. The chain recombines TRBV4-2 with TRBJ2-1; 8 bases line up with TRBD2. The germline gives CDR1 LGHNA, CDR2 YNFKEQ. The CDR3 is 17 amino acids. Trimming cost V 0 bases and J 4 bases; bases outside gene matches: 8.

There are many counts of this clonotype. The V call is TRBV4-2, the J call TRBJ2-7, with D uncertain. The CDR3 is 15 amino acids. In germline, CDR1 is LGHNA, CDR2 YNFKEQ. Deletions cut 2 bases from V and 4 bases from J, with 15 bases between. CDR3 DNA sequence: TGTGCCAGCAGCCAATTCTACCCAGGCAGTTACGAGCAGTACTTC. It is translated as CASSQFYPGSYEQYF.

The rearrangement joins TRBV9 to TRBJ2-3; 11 nucleotides match TRBD2. With V trimmed by 4 bases and J by 3 bases, 1 base remained unmatched. The germline CDR1 and CDR2 sequences are SGDLS and YYNGEE. This CDR3 spans 14 amino acids. CDR3 protein: CASSTSGSTDTQYF. The DNA of the CDR3 is TGTGCCAGCAGCACTAGCGGGAGTACAGATACGCAGTATTTT.

The chain uses TRBV12-3 or TRBV12-4 and TRBJ2-3, with D possibly being TRBD2 (5 bases). The CDR3 is made up of 14 amino acids. V gave up 5 bases and J gave up 0 bases, with 9 bases separating them. Here the CDR3 reads CASSVSGSTDTQYF. The CDR3 nucleotides read TGTGCCAGCAGTGTCAGCGGAAGCACAGATACGCAGTATTTT.

This clonotype was detected a few times. This sequence joins TRBV27 and TRBJ1-6, with 9 bases lining up with TRBD1. Trimming took 1 base from V and 10 from J; bases not matched to a gene: 8. The CDR3 is 16 residues long. Germline V gene lookup returns CDR1 MNHEY and CDR2 SMNVEV (reference sequence). DNA for the CDR3: TGTGCCAGCAGTTTATTTATCACAGGGGGCGTCTCACCCCTCCACTTT. This encodes CASSLFITGGVSPLHF.

The V gene is TRBV6-1, the J gene TRBJ1-2; D not certain. The V end lost 6 bases, the J end lost 3 bases, and 14 bases lay between the germline ends. The CDR3 is made up of 14 amino acids. Per the germline V gene, CDR1 is MNHNS and CDR2 is SASEGT. The CDR3 coding sequence is TGTGCCAGCAGAAAGGGCATTTTGGACTATGGCTACACCTTC. Translated: CASRKGILDYGYTF.

This clonotype was detected a few times. V gene TRBV11-2 combines with J gene TRBJ2-5; D remains unclear. The CDR3 runs to 13 residues. The V and J ends lost 3 bases and 1 base respectively, with 6 bases between them. Germline V CDR1 and CDR2: SGHAT, FQNNGV. CDR3 bases: TGTGCCAGCAGCTTCGTAGGCCAAGAGACCCAGTACTTC. Its protein is CASSFVGQETQYF.

Turning to this clonotype: Mismatch with germline at one junction end may stem from a read error. The rearrangement links TRBV5-6 to TRBJ2-5; D is unclear. The CDR3 is 15 amino acids. CDR1 and CDR2 from the germline V gene are SGHDT and YYEEEE. CDR3 DNA sequence: TGTGCCAGCAGCTTGGTTTTAGGAGCCCAAGAGACCCGGTACTTC. It codes for CASSLVLGAQETRYF.

This chain connects TRBV7-3 to TRBJ2-5; the match to TRBD2 covers 7 bases. The CDR3 contains 14 residues. The trim removed 1 base at V and 4 bases at J, leaving 3 bases unmatched. Germline V gene data show CDR1 as SGHTA and CDR2 as FQGTGA. The CDR3 region is CASSLMASGETQYF. The DNA for the CDR3 is TGTGCCAGCAGCTTAATGGCTAGCGGAGAGACCCAGTACTTC.

This clonotype has a handful of counts. This rearrangement joins TRBV3-1 to TRBJ1-5; unclear D gene. The CDR3 totals 13 residues. The V end lost 0 bases, the J end lost 6 bases, and 6 bases lay between the germline ends. Germline-derived CDR1 and CDR2 are LGHDT and YNNKEL (reference sequence). The CDR3 DNA reads as TGTGCCAGCAGCCAAGATTGGAGTCAGCCCCAGCATTTT. Its protein is CASSQDWSQPQHF. The complete variable domain, with remaining parts taken from reference TRBV3-1 and TRBJ1-5, reads DTAVSQTPKYLVTQMGNDKSIKCEQNLGHDTMYWYKQDSKKFLKIMFSYNNKELIINETVPNRFSPKSPDKAHLNLHINSLELGDSAVYFCASSQDWSQPQHFGDGTRLSIL.

The chain is built from TRBV11-3 and TRBJ1-1; the D is unclear. V lost 5 bases, J lost 0 bases, and 10 bases lay in between. This CDR3 is 14 amino acids long. Germline values: CDR1 SGHNT, CDR2 YENEEA. In DNA, the CDR3 is TGTGCCAGCAGCACCCGTCCCATGAACACTGAAGCTTTCTTT. This encodes CASSTRPMNTEAFF.

This clonotype was detected a few times. This chain joins TRBV5-1 and TRBJ2-7, with TRBD2 matching over 7 bases. Looked up from germline, CDR1 is SGHRS and CDR2 is YFSETQ. The CDR3 covers 14 residues. The junction had 9 bases not matched to a gene; V was cut back by 4 bases and J by 5 bases. CDR3 in DNA: TGCGCCAGCAGCCACCGGACTAGTTCGAACGAGCAGTACTTC. It yields the protein CASSHRTSSNEQYF.

At least ten counts were recorded for this clonotype. This rearrangement joins TRBV11-2 to TRBJ2-7; 9 bases are a match to TRBD1. Looked up from germline, CDR1 is SGHAT and CDR2 is FQNNGV. This CDR3 spans 14 amino acids. V trimming: 6 bases; J trimming: 7 bases; junction bases outside the gene matches: 10. The CDR3 loop is CASSTNRQGVEQYF. The CDR3 coding sequence is TGTGCCAGCAGTACCAACAGACAGGGGGTTGAGCAGTACTTC.

This clonotype was seen a few times. The rearrangement links TRBV6-1 to TRBJ2-6, with a weak D call TRBD1 (5 bases). The CDR3 is made up of 14 amino acids. CDR1 is MNHNS, CDR2 SASEGT, per germline. Trimming took 6 bases from V and 1 from J, leaving 7 bases between them. CDR3 in DNA: TGTGCCAGCAGATCAGGGTCTGGGGCCAACGTCCTGACTTTC. It encodes CASRSGSGANVLTF.

Only a few counts were recorded for this clonotype. The CDR3 here is CAIRNGQNYEQYF. The CDR3, as DNA: TGTGCCATCAGGAATGGACAGAACTACGAGCAGTACTTC. The V gene is TRBV10-3, the J gene TRBJ2-7; tentative D call: TRBD1 (6 bases). Germline loops: CDR1 ENHRY, CDR2 SYGVKD. CDR3 length: 13 residues. V was trimmed by 6 bases and J by 3 bases, leaving 12 bases between them.